This T cell receptor beta chain was profiled in a study of human T cells and chemical hapten exposure. Looking at the study overall: Scalp application of diphenylcyclopropenone was performed weekly in patients across the entire roughly 25-week study.

This sample's time point: patch test 2, 6 weeks after DPC sensitization. Treatment specified: therapeutic diphenylcyclopropenone sensitization with weekly scalp DPC. The study extracted total RNA from unfractionated whole blood. TCRdb re-analysed the RACE reads in MiXCR, keeping a single row per CDR3 protein. The data show about 42,000 distinct CDR3 sequences, roughly 10% seen once. The CDR3 sequence is 16 residues long. Germline values: CDR1 SEHNR, CDR2 FQNEAQ (reference sequence). The V and J ends lost 5 bases and 1 base respectively, with 18 bases between them. The receptor was derived from a woman in her 30s with alopecia areata. Some clones in this sample may be carry-over from other donors' samples. Sample: whole blood, taken in connection with sensitization to the hapten diphenylcyclopropenone (DPC). The chain has TRBV7-9 and TRBJ2-7, with D perhaps TRBD1 (5 bases). DNA of the CDR3: TGTGCCAGCAGCCTTACCTGGACAAACCGATCCTACGAGCAGTACTTC. Its translation is CASSLTWTNRSYEQYF.